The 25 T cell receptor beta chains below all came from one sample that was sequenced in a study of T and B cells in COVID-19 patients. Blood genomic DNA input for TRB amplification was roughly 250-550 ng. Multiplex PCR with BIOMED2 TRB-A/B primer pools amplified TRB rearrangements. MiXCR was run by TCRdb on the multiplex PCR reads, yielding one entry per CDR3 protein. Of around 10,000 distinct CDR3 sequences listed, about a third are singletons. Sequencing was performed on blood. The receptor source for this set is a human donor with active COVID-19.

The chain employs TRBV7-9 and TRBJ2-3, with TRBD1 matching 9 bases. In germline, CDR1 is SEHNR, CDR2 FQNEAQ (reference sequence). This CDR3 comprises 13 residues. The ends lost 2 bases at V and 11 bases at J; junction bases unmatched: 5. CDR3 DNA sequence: TGTGCCAGCAGCTTATATCGGACAGGGGAGCAGTATTTT. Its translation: CASSLYRTGEQYF.

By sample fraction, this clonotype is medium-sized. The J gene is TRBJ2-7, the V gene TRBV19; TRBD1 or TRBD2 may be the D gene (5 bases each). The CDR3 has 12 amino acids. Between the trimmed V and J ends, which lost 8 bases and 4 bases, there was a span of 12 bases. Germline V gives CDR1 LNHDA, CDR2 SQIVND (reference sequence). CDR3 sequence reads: CASGEGKYEQYF. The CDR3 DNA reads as TGTGCCAGTGGTGAGGGGAAATACGAGCAGTACTTC.

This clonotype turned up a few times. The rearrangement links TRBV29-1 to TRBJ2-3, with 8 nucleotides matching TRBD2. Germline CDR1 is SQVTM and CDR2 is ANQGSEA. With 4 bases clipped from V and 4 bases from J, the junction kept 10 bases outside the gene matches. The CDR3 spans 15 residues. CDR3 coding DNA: TGCAGCGTTGGAAGGGAAGCGGGGGCAGCAGATACGCAGTATTTT. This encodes CSVGREAGAADTQYF.

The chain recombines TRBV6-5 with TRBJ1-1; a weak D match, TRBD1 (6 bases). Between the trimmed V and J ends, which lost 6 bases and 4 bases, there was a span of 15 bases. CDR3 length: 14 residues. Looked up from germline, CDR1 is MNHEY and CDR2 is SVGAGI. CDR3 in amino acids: CASSWGRLSTEAFF. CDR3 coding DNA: TGTGCCAGCAGCTGGGGGCGCTTGAGCACTGAAGCTTTCTTT.

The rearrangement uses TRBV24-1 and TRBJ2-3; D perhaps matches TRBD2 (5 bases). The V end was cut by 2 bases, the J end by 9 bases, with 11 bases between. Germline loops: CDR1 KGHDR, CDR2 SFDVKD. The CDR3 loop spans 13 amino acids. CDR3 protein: CATSDSGLRTQYF. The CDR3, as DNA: TGTGCCACCAGTGATTCCGGACTGAGGACGCAGTATTTT.

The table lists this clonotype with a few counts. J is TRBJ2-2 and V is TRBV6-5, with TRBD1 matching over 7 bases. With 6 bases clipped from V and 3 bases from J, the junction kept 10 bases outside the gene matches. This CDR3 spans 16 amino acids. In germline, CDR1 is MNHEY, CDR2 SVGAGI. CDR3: CASSSPGQRYTGELFF. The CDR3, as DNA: TGTGCCAGCAGCTCCCCGGGACAGCGATACACCGGGGAGCTGTTTTTT.

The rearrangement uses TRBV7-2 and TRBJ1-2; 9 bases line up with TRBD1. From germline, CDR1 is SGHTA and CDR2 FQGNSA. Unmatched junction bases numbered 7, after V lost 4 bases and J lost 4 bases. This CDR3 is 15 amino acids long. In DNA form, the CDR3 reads TGTGCCAGCAGCTCTCCGGGACAGGGTATCTATGGCTACACCTTC. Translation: CASSSPGQGIYGYTF.

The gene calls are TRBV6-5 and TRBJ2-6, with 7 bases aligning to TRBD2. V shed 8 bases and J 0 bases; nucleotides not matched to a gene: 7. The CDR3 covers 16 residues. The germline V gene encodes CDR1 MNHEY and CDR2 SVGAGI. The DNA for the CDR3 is TGTGCCAGCTCCGTGGGACTAAGCTCTGGGGCCAACGTCCTGACTTTC. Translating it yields CASSVGLSSGANVLTF.

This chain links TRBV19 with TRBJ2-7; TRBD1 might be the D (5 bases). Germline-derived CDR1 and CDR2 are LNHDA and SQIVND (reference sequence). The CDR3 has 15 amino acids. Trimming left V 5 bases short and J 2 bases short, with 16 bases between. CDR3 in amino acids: CASSVVGHLTYEQYF. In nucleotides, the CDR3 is TGTGCCAGTAGTGTAGTAGGACATCTCACCTACGAGCAGTACTTC.

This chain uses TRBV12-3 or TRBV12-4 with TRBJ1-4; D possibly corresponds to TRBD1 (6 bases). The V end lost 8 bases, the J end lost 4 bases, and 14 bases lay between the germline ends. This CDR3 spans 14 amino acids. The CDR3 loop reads CASEGGQSNEKLFF. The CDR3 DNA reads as TGTGCCAGCGAGGGGGGCCAGAGTAATGAAAAACTGTTTTTT.

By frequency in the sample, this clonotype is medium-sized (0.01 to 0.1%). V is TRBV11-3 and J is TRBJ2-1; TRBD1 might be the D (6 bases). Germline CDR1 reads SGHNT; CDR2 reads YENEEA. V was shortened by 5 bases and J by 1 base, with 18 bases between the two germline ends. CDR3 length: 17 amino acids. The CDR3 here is CASSELDRWSSYNEQFF. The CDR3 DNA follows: TGTGCCAGCAGCGAGCTAGACAGGTGGTCTTCCTACAATGAGCAGTTCTTC.

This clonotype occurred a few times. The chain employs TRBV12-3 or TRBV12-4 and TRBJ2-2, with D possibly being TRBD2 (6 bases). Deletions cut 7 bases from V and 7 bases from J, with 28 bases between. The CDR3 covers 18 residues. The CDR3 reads CASTSPLARDSFHGELFF. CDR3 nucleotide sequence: TGTGCCAGCACCTCCCCTCTAGCACGGGACTCTTTTCACGGGGAGCTGTTTTTT.

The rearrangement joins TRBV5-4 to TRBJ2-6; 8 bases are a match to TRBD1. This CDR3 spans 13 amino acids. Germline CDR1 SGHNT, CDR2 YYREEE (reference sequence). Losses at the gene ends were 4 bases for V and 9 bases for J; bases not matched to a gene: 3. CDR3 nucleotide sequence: TGTGCCAGCAGCCCGGACAGGGTCAACGTCCTGACTTTC. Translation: CASSPDRVNVLTF.

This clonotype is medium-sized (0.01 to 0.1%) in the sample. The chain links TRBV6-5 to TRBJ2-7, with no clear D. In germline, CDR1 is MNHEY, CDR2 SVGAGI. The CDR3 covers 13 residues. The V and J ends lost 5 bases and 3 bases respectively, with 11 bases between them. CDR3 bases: TGTGCCAGCAGTCGTACGGTGGACTACGAGCAGTACTTC. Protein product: CASSRTVDYEQYF.

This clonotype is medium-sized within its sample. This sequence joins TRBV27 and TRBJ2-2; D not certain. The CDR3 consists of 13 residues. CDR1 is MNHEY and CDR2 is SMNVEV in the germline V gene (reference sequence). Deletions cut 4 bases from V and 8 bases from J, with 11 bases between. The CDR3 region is CASSSYLGGELFF. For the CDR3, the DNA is TGTGCCAGCAGTTCCTACCTGGGGGGGGAGCTGTTTTTT.

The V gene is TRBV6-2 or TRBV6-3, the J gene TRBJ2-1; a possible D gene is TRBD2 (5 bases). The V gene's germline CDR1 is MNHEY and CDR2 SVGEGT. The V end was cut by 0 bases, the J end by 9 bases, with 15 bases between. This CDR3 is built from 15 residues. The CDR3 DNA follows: TGTGCCAGCAGTTACTCGTTTCTCGCGGGCACTGAGCAGTTCTTC. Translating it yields CASSYSFLAGTEQFF.

CDR3 sequence (DNA): TGTGCCAGCAGCCGACAGACCGGAGATTACACTGAAGCTTTCTTT. Translated: CASSRQTGDYTEAFF. The chain employs TRBV5-4 and TRBJ1-1; the D gene is possibly TRBD1 (5 bases). Germline loops: CDR1 SGHNT, CDR2 YYREEE (reference sequence). The CDR3 covers 15 residues. Trimming removed 4 bases from V and 3 bases from J, with 16 bases in between.

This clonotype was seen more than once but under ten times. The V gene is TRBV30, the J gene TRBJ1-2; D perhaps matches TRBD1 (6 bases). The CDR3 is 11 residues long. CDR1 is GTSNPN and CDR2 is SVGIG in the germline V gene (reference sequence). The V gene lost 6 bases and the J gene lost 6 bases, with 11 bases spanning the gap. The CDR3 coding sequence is TGTGCCTGCTCCTCAGGGGATGGCTACACCTTC. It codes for CACSSGDGYTF.

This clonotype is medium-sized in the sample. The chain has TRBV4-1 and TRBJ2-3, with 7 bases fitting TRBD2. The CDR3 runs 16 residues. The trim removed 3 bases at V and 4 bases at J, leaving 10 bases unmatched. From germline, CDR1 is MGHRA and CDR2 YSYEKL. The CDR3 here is CASSHEPSGGADTQYF. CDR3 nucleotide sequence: TGCGCCAGCAGCCACGAGCCTAGCGGAGGGGCAGATACGCAGTATTTT.

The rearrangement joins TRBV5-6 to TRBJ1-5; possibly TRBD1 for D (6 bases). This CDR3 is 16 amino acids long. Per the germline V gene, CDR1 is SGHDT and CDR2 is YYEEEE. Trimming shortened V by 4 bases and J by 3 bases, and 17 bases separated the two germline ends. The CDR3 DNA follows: TGTGCCAGCAGCCCTAAGGGGGGGCTTTACAATCAGCCCCAGCATTTT. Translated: CASSPKGGLYNQPQHF.

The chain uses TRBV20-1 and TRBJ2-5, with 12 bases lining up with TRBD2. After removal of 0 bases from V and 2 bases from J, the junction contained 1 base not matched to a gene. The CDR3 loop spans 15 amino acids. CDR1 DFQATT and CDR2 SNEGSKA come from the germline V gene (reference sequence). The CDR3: CSARELAGGQETQYF. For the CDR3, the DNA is TGCAGTGCTAGAGAACTAGCGGGGGGTCAAGAGACCCAGTACTTC.

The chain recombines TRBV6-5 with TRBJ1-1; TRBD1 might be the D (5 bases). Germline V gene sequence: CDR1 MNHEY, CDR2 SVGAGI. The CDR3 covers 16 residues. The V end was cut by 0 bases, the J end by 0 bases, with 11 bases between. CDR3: CASSYSGVRLNTEAFF. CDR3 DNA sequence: TGTGCCAGCAGTTACTCAGGGGTTAGGCTGAACACTGAAGCTTTCTTT.

The CDR3: CASSPDGHSPLHF. CDR3 DNA: TGTGCCAGCAGCCCGGACGGCCATTCACCCCTCCACTTT. This sequence joins TRBV7-9 and TRBJ1-6; D gene unclear. Germline V gene data show CDR1 as SEHNR and CDR2 as FQNEAQ (reference sequence). The V end lost 5 bases, the J end lost 8 bases, and 10 bases lay between the germline ends. The CDR3 has 13 amino acids. Based on the CDR3 plus reference TRBV7-9 and TRBJ1-6, the full variable domain is DTGVSQNPRHKITKRGQNVTFRCDPISEHNRLYWYRQTLGQGPEFLTYFQNEAQLEKSRLLSDRFSAERPKGSFSTLEIQRTEQGDSAMYLCASSPDGHSPLHFGNGTRLTVT.

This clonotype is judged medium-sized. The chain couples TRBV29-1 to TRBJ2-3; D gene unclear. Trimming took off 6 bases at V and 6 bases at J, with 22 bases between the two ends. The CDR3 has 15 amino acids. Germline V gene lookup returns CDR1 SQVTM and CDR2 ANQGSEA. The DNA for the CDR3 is TGCAGCGTGAGAGAGTCACCCACGCACACTGATACGCAGTATTTT. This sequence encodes CSVRESPTHTDTQYF.

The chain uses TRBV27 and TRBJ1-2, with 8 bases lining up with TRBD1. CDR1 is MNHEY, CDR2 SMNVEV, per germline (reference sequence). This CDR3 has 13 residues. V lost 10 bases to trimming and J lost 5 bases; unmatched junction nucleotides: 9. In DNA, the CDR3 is TGTGCCATCCGAGCCGGGACAGGTTATGGCTACACCTTC. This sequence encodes CAIRAGTGYGYTF.